This TCR beta chain was identified during a study of blood T cell repertoires in COVID-19. Overall study: From T cells, B-cell-depleted T cells, or PBMCs came the material, which was cDNA or gDNA.

Per the authors' pipeline: Nucleated cell number was recorded as an estimate derived from reference gene primer amplification. Here immunoSEQ multiplex PCR was the method, and the copy in TCRdb shows in-frame clones only, minus some. V, J and clone size are those of that table, while D and trimming were read from the DNA. The sample records 60,000 to 80,000 clones, 65% to 85% being singletons. Germline CDR1 is MGHRA and CDR2 is YSYEKL. The CDR3 loop spans 15 amino acids. V lost 1 base and J 4 bases, leaving 12 bases between the germline ends. While infection was still active, Seattle patients were enrolled and then followed longitudinally.

The receptor was derived from a man in his forties or fifties with COVID-19, enrolled during active disease. J is TRBJ2-3 and V is TRBV4-1; D gene unclear. Specimen: peripheral blood. Here the CDR3 DNA reads TGCGCCAGCAGCCAAGTAAGAGGTAGAGCAGATACGCAGTATTTT. It encodes CASSQVRGRADTQYF.